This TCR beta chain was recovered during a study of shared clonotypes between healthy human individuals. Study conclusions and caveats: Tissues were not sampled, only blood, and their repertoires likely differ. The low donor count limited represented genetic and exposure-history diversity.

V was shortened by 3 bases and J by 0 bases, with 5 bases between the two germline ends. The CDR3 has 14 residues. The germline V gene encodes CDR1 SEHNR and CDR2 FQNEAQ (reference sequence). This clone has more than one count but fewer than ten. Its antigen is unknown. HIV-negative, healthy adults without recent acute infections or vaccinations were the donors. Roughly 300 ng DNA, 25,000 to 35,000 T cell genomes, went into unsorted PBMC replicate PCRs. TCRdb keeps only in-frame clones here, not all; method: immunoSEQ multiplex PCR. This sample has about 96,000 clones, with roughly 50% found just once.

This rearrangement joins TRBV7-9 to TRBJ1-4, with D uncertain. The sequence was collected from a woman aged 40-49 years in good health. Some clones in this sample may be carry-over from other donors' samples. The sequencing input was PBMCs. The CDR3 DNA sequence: TGTGCCAGCAGCTTGACCTCAACTAATGAAAAACTGTTTTTT. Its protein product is CASSLTSTNEKLFF.